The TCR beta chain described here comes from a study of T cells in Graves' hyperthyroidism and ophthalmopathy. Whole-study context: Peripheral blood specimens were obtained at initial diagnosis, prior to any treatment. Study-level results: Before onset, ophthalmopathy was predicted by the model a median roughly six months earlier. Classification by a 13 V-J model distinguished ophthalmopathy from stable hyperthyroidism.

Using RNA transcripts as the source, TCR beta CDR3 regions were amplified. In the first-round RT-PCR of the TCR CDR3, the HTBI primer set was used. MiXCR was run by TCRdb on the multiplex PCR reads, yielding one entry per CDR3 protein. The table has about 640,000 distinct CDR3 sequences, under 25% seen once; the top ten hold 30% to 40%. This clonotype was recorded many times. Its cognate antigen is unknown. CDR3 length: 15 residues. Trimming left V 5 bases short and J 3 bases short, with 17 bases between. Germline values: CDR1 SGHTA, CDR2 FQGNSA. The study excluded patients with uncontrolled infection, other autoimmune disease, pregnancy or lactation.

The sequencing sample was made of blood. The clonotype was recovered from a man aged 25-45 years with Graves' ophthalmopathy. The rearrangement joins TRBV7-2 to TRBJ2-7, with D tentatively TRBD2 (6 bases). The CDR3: CASSHLGGKDYEQYF. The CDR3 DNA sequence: TGTGCCAGCAGCCATTTGGGGGGAAAGGACTACGAGCAGTACTTC.